This T cell receptor beta chain was profiled in a study of T cell clones after liver transplantation. The wider study: Samples came from ITN030ST, which attempted immunosuppression withdrawal within 2 years of liver transplantation. TCRbeta sequencing after a pre-transplant mixed lymphocyte reaction identified graft-donor-reactive clones, later tracked in post-transplant blood. Graft-donor-reactive sequences were compared with third-party-reactive TCRbeta sequences from pre-transplant mixed lymphocyte reactions.

Germline lookup yields CDR1 SGHRS and CDR2 YFSETQ. Trimming removed 4 bases from V and 0 bases from J, with 20 bases in between. CDR3 size: 18 residues. Clones were sequenced by immunoSEQ multiplex PCR, and TCRdb holds only the in-frame ones, with some missing. The sample has tens of thousands of clones; about 92% are singletons. The sequence was collected from a human patient who received a liver transplant. Some T cells may possibly be graft donor cells. The starting material was CD4+ T cells from blood, obtained about 26 months after liver transplant. The gene calls are TRBV5-1 and TRBJ2-4; D may be TRBD2 (7 bases). This chain's CDR3 is CASSPGLRGAEAKNIQYF. Written as DNA, the CDR3 is TGCGCCAGCAGCCCTGGGCTCCGGGGGGCTGAAGCCAAAAACATTCAGTACTTC.